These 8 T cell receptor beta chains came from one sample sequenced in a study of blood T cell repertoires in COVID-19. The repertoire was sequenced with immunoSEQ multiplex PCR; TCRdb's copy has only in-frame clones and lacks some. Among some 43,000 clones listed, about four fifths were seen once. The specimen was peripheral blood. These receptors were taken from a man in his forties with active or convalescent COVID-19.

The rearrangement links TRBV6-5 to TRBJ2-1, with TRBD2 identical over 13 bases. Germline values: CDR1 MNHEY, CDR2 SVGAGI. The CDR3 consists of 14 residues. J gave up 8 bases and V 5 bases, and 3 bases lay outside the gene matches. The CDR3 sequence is CASSTLAGGDEQFF. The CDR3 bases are TGTGCCAGCAGTACACTAGCGGGAGGGGATGAGCAGTTCTTC.

This CDR3 reads CASNPGLAGVGNEQFF. DNA of the CDR3: TGCGCCAGCAATCCGGGACTAGCGGGAGTTGGTAATGAGCAGTTCTTC. This rearrangement joins TRBV5-1 to TRBJ2-1, with 14 bases fitting TRBD2. Looked up from germline, CDR1 is SGHRS and CDR2 is YFSETQ. The V gene end was trimmed by 6 bases and the J gene end by 7 bases; junction bases not matched to a gene: 9. This CDR3 region has 16 residues.

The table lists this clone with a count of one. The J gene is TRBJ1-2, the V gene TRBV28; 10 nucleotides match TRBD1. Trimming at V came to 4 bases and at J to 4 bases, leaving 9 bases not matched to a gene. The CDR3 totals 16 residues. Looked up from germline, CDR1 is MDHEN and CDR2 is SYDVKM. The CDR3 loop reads CASSSGQGVRSYGYTF. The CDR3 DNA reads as TGTGCCAGCAGTTCTGGACAGGGGGTGAGAAGCTATGGCTACACCTTC.

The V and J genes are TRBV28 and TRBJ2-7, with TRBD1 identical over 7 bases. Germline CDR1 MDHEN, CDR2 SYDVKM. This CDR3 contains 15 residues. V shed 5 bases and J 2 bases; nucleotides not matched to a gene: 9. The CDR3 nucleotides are TGTGCCAGCAGTGCCAGTGGGACAGCCGCCTACGAGCAGTACTTC. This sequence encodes CASSASGTAAYEQYF.

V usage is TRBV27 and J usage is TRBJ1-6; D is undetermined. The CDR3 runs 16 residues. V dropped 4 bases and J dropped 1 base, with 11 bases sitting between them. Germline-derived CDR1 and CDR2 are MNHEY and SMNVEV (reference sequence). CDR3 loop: CASSSSGFSYNSPLHF. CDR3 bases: TGTGCCAGCAGTTCCTCGGGTTTTTCCTATAATTCACCCCTCCACTTT.

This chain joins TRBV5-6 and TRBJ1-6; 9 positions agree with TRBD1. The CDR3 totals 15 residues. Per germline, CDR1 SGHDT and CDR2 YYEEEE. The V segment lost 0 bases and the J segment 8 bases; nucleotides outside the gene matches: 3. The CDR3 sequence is CASSLGDREDSPLHF. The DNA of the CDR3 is TGTGCCAGCAGCTTGGGGGACAGGGAGGATTCACCCCTCCACTTT.

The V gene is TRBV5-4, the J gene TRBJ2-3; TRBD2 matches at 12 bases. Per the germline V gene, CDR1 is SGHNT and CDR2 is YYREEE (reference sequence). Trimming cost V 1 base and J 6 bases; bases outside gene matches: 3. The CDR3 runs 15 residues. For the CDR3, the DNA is TGTGCCAGCAGCTTGCAGACTAGCGGGAGCGATACGCAGTATTTT. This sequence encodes CASSLQTSGSDTQYF.

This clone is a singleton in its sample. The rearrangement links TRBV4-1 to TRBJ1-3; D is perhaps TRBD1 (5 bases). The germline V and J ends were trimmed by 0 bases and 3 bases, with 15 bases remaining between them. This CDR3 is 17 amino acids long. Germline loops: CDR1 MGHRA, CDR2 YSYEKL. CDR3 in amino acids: CASSQDRAGLGGNTIYF. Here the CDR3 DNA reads TGCGCCAGCAGCCAAGATAGGGCAGGGCTTGGTGGAAACACCATATATTTT.